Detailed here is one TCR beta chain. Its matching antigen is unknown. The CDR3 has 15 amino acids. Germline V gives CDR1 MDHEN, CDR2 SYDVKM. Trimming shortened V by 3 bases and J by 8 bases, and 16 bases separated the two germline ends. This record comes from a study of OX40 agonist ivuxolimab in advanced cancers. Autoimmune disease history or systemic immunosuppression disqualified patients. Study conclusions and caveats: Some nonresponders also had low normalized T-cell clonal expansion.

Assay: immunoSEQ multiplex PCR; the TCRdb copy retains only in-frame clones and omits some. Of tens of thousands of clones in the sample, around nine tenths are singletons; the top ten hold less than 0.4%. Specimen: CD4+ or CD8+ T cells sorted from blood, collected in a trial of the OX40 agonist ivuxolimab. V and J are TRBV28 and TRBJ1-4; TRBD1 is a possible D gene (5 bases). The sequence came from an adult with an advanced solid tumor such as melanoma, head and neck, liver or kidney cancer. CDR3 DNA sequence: TGTGCCAGCAGTTTTATCGGGACCGGCTCGGAAAAACTGTTTTTT. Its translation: CASSFIGTGSEKLFF.